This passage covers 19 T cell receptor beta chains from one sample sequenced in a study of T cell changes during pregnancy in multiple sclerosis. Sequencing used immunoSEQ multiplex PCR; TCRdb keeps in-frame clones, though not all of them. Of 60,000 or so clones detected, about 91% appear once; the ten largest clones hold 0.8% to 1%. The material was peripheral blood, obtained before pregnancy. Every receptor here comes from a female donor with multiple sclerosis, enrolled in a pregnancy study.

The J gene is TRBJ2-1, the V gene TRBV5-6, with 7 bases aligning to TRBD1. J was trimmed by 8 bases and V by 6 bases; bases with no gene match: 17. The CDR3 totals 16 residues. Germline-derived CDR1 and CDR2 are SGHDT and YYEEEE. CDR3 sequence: CASIATRRTGNHEQFF. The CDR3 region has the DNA TGTGCCAGCATAGCAACCCGAAGGACAGGTAATCATGAGCAGTTCTTC.

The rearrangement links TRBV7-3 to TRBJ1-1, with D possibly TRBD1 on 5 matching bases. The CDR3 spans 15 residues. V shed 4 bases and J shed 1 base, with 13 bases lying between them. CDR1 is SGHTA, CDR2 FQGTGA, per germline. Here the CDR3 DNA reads TGTGCCAGCAGCTACTACGGGACTACGAACACTGAAGCTTTCTTT. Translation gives CASSYYGTTNTEAFF.

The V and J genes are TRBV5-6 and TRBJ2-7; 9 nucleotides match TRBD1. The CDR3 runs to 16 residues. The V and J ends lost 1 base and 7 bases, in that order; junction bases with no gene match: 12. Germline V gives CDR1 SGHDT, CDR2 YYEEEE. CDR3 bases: TGTGCCAGCAGCTTGTTTGGGGGGACAGGGATGAGAGAGCAGTACTTC. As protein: CASSLFGGTGMREQYF.

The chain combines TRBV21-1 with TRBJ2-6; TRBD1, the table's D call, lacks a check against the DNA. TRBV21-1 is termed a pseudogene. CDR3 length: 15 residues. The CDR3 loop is CASSRQNSGANVLTF. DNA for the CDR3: TGTGCCAGCAGCAGACAGAACTCTGGGGCCAACGTCCTGACTTTC.

The CDR3 nucleotides read TGCGCCAGCAGCCAAGATAGCGGGTCCTACAACTATGGCTACACCTTC. It specifies CASSQDSGSYNYGYTF. The chain uses TRBV4-3 and TRBJ1-2; D not resolved. Germline V lookup: CDR1 LGHNA, CDR2 YSLEER. Trimming took off 0 bases at V and 2 bases at J, with 13 bases between the two ends. This CDR3 region has 16 residues.

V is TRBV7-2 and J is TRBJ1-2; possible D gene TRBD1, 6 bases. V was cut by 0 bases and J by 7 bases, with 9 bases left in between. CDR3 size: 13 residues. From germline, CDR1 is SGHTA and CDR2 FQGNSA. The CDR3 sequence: CASSLAGALGYTF. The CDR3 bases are TGTGCCAGCAGCTTAGCGGGGGCCCTTGGCTACACCTTC.

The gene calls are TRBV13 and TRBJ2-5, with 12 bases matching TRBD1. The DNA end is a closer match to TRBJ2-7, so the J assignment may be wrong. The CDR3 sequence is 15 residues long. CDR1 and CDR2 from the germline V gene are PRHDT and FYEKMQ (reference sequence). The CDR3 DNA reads TGTGCCAGCAGCGCCTCCGGGACAGGGGGCGGCGAGCAGTACTTC. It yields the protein CASSASGTGGGEQYF.

Here the CDR3 reads CAWSNVDSRETQYF. The CDR3, as DNA: TGTGCCTGGAGTAACGTAGACAGCCGGGAGACCCAGTACTTC. The chain joins TRBV30 to TRBJ2-5, with D perhaps matching TRBD1 (5 bases). The CDR3 consists of 14 residues. V lost 2 bases, J lost 5 bases, and 15 bases lay in between. Germline V lookup: CDR1 GTSNPN, CDR2 SVGIG (reference sequence). The complete variable domain, with remaining parts taken from reference TRBV30 and TRBJ2-5, reads SQTIHQWPATLVQPVGSPLSLECTVEGTSNPNLYWYRQAAGRGLQLLFYSVGIGQISSEVPQNLSASRPQDRQFILSSKKLLLSDSGFYLCAWSNVDSRETQYFGPGTRLLVL.

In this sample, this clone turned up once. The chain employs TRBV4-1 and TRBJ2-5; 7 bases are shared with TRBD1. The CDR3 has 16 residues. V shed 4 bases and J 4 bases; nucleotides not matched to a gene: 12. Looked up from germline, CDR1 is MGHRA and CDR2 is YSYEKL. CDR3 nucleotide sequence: TGCGCCAGCAGCCGCATAATTCAGGGGGTAGGAGAGACCCAGTACTTC. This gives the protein CASSRIIQGVGETQYF.

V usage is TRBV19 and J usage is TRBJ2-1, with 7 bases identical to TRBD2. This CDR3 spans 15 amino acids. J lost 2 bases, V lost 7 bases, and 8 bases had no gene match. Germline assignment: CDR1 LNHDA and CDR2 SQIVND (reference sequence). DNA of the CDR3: TGTGCCAGTAACAAACTAGCGTCAGCCTACAATGAGCAGTTCTTC. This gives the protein CASNKLASAYNEQFF.

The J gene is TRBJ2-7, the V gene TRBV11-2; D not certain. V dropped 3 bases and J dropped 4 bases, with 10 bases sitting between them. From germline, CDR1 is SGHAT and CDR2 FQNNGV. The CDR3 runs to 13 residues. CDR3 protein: CASSFTGLYEQYF. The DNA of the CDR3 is TGTGCCAGCAGCTTTACTGGGCTATACGAGCAGTACTTC. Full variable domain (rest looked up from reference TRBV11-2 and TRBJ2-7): EAGVAQSPRYKIIEKRQSVAFWCNPISGHATLYWYQQILGQGPKLLIQFQNNGVVDDSQLPKDRFSAERLKGVDSTLKIQPAKLEDSAVYLCASSFTGLYEQYFGPGTRLTVT.

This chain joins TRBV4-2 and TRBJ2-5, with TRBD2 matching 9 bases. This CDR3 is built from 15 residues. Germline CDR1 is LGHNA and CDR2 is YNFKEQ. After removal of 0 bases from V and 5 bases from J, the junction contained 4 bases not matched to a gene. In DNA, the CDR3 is TGTGCCAGCAGCCAAGATGGGACTAGCATCGAGACCCAGTACTTC. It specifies CASSQDGTSIETQYF.

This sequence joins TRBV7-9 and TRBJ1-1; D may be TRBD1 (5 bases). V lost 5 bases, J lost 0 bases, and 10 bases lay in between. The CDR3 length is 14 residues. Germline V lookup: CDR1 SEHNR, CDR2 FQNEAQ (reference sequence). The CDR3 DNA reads TGTGCCAGCAGCCTCCAGGGCCTGAACACTGAAGCTTTCTTT. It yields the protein CASSLQGLNTEAFF.

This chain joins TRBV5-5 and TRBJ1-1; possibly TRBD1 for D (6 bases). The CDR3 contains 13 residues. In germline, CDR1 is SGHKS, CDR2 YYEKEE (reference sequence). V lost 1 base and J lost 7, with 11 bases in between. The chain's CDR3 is CASSLYGQLEAFF. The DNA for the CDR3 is TGTGCCAGCAGCTTGTATGGACAGCTTGAAGCTTTCTTT.

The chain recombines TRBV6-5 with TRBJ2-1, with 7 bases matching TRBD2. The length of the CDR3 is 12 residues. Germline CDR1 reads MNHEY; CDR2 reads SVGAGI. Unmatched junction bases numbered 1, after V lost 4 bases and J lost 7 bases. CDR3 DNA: TGTGCCAGCAGTTGGGGGGGGAATGAGCAGTTCTTC. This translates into CASSWGGNEQFF.

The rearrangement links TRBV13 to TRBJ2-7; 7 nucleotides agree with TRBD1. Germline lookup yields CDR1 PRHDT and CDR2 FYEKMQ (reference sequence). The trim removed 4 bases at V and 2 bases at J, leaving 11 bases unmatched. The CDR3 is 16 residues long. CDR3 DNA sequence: TGTGCCAGCAGCTCCCCGGCCGGTGACAGGGCCTACGAGCAGTACTTC. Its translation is CASSSPAGDRAYEQYF.

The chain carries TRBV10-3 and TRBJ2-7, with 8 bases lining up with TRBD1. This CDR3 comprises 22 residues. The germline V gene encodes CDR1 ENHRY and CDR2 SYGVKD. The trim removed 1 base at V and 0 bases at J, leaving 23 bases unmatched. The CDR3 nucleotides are TGTGCCATCAGTGAGTGGGTTTTAATACTGGACAGGGCCAAAAAATCCTCCTACGAGCAGTACTTC. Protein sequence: CAISEWVLILDRAKKSSYEQYF.

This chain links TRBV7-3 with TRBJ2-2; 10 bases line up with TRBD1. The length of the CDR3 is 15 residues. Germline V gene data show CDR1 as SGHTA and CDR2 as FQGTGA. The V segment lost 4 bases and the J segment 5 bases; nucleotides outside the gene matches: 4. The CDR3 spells CASSWTGGGTGELFF. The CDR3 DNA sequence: TGTGCCAGCAGCTGGACAGGGGGAGGAACCGGGGAGCTGTTTTTT.

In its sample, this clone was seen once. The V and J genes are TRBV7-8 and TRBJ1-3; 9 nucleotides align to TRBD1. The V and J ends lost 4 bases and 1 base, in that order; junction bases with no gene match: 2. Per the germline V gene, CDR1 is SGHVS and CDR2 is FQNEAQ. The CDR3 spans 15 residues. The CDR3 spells CASSYRGLSGNTIYF. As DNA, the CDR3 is TGTGCCAGCAGCTACAGGGGGCTATCTGGAAACACCATATATTTT.